The clone carrying this TCR beta chain was counted a few times. Its antigen is not known. In the PCR, 60 Vbeta and 13 Jbeta primers were used. Repertoires were generated with immunoSEQ multiplex PCR, while TCRdb's copy carries only in-frame clones and drops some. The sample yields 85,000 to 100,000 clones, about 63% seen once. Trimming removed 3 bases at V and 1 base at J, with 9 bases between. The CDR3 runs 14 residues. In germline, CDR1 is SGHVS, CDR2 FNYEAQ. These data are taken from a study of cytomegalovirus exposure and HLA in healthy donors. Findings and limits, study-wide: Donors belonging to an Asian-associated ancestry cluster reportedly showed fewer N-insertions in productive TCRs than the roughly 670-donor mean, according to what a later analysis found.

This receptor was identified in a woman younger than 45 in good health and CMV-seronegative. The chain has TRBV7-6 and TRBJ1-1, with TRBD1 as a possible D gene (6 bases). Specimen: PBMCs. CDR3 sequence: CASSFRGGNTEAFF. CDR3 coding DNA: TGTGCCAGCAGCTTCCGAGGGGGGAACACTGAAGCTTTCTTT.